This T cell receptor (beta chain) comes out of a study of cytomegalovirus exposure and HLA in healthy donors (TCRdb year 2017). Background on the whole study: An earlier analysis of some 550 of the donors reported roughly 270 Gb of sequence data and about 100 million unique TCR beta sequences from about 179 million T cells. An early release covering around 630 HLA-typed donors comprised about 300 gigabases of sequencing data and around 80 million unique TCR sequences. The genetic ancestry cluster associated with self-reported Caucasian donors included 80% to 90% of the 300 to 400 genotyped donors. The study aimed to test whether cataloging public T cell receptors could reveal signatures of past pathogen exposure. The study used immunosequencing to profile the T cell repertoires of some 600 subjects and linked those repertoires to cytomegalovirus serostatus. A separate validation cohort of 100 to 150 different subjects was used in addition to the roughly 720-subject first cohort. To predict cytomegalovirus infection status, the study brought together high-throughput TCR immunosequencing, statistical association of individual TCRs with disease status, and machine learning. To study patterns of TCR occurrence, a later analysis re-analyzed previously published TCR beta repertoires from hundreds of donors and added high-resolution HLA genotyping. Rather than using new phenotypic data, the later analysis identified candidate immune exposures from TCR beta sequences and from how often those sequences occurred across donors. An earlier analysis of around 580 of the donors used high-throughput TCR beta sequencing to judge whether each TCR beta V gene segment behaved as functional or pseudogenic. Donor age, sex, ethnicity and CMV serostatus were collected together with the repertoire data. A later genetic analysis took genome-wide SNP genotypes for about 55% of the 666 donors and used that subset as a discovery cohort. All discovery cohort repertoires had been generated using a single sequencing platform. Class I and class II HLA loci were covered by the typing at four-digit resolution. The number of typed donors differed by locus: roughly 629-640 for A, B, C, DRB1 and DQB1; some 500 for DQA1; fewer than 610 for DPA1; and about 450 for DPB1. Several DR-DQ haplotypes were treated as single units for association and clustering because of strong linkage in the cohort. Among about 400 genotyped donors of the cohort, an average of around 250,000 unique TCR beta nucleotide sequences was sequenced per donor, of which 15% to 20% were non-productive. Broader findings and caveats from the paper: When HLA alleles, especially DR and DQ, strongly co-occurred, attributing TCR associations to individual alleles was difficult. A further reported finding was that TCR beta sequences accurately predicted the HLA-A and HLA-B alleles for most subjects in the first cohort. The classifier was reported to diagnose cytomegalovirus status with high specificity and sensitivity in both the original and validation cohorts. In a later analysis, TCR association rates were found to vary across HLA loci, with the most associated TCRs seen for DRB1 alleles and the fewest for HLA-C alleles. According to a later analysis, most CMV-associated TCR beta chains appeared to be HLA-restricted, and the HLA associations seemed to be driven largely by CMV exposure. A cluster of highly shared sequence variants was judged likely to represent a technical artifact of the sequencing pipeline. A later analysis reported that several top co-occurrence clusters appeared linked to parvovirus B19, influenza, CMV and Epstein-Barr virus. The study listed 150 to 200 TCR beta chains as associated with cytomegalovirus. Most TCR sequences were seen in very few donors, while some public TCRs were found in many individuals. In vitro tests confirmed that a few of the cytomegalovirus-associated TCR beta chains recognize cytomegalovirus antigens. Compared with the 666-donor mean, donors in an Asian-associated ancestry cluster had fewer N-insertions in productive TCRs, according to a later genetic analysis. Correlated functional status among segregating V segments might be attributable to linkage disequilibrium, but an unknown experimental factor could not be ruled out. A later genetic analysis associated a missense DCLRE1C variant with V-gene and J-gene trimming of TCR beta chains, and an independent cohort replicated the association. Approximately 16 rarely observed V segments, including chromosome 9 orphons, were excluded from the earlier analysis of approximately 500 of the donors because counts were too low. The 87-base-pair reads could not distinguish some IMGT-functional V segments, including TRBV6-2 and TRBV6-3, so those segments were excluded. Roughly uniform sequencing depth across donors was assumed in presence/absence analyses, although this assumption may not hold. In an earlier analysis of about 550 of the donors, most TCR beta V segments were observed in productive rearrangements about 87% or about 30% of the time, broadly matching IMGT annotations. Compared with equally common non-associated chains, HLA-associated TCR beta chains in a later analysis were more clonally expanded and had lower generation probabilities. HLA typing was unavailable for some donors at each locus, so association tests used only the typed subset. For the cohort, immune exposure information was limited to CMV serostatus. Only TCR beta chains were sequenced in this cohort, and the absence of alpha or paired-chain data limited detectable features. A later analysis associated about 17,000 TCR beta sequences with specific HLA alleles at a false discovery rate of 0.05. According to the authors, the approach could potentially be generalized to other disease states and immunological phenotypes.

The cohort was made up of approximately 670 healthy bone marrow donors. All cohort members were sampled while nominally healthy, although unrecorded immune exposures were likely present. The donor was CMV seronegative and belonged to the group of 352 seronegative cohort members. Each donor provided a peripheral blood sample, and peripheral blood mononuclear cells were used for TCR beta sequencing. Genomic DNA extraction from the blood cell samples was performed with the Qiagen DNeasy Blood Extraction Kit. CDR1 and CDR2 are drawn from the germline V gene: MDHEN, SYDVKM. There are 11 amino acids in the CDR3, from cysteine to phenylalanine inclusive. Just CDR3 DNA is preserved here, 33 bases in frame from base 1. V gives up 3 bases and J gives up 7 bases, and the segment between their germline ends measures 4 bases. Receptor amplification or capture employed the immunoSEQ multiplex PCR assay. The multiplex PCR relied on a mix of 60 forward primers for TCR Vbeta segments and 13 reverse primers for TCR Jbeta segments. A multiplex PCR assay on genomic DNA amplified the CDR3 region of rearranged TCR beta genes. Amplified TCR beta libraries were sequenced as 87-base-pair reads on the Illumina HiSeq System. The original methods were these. A later analysis counted tens of millions of unique TCR beta chains across the 500 to 850 repertoires, and around 12 million of these chains were shared by at least two donors. Raw reads were error-corrected and collapsed into unique sequences with a nearest-neighbor algorithm that merged closely related sequences to remove PCR and sequencing errors. V, D and J gene segments were assigned by aligning CDR3 sequences to IMGT reference sequences. For a sequence to be retained, at least a six-nucleotide match to both a V gene segment and a J gene segment was required. A rearrangement was called productive if the CDR3 had no stop codons and remained in frame with V and J, and every other rearrangement was called non-productive. Following IMGT convention, CDR3 was defined as the stretch from the second conserved V-encoded cysteine to the conserved J-encoded phenylalanine. In an earlier analysis of more than 550 of the donors, sequences lacking an unambiguous match to a single V gene segment were excluded. In an earlier analysis of 587 of the donors, a V segment was called functional when productive rearrangements were above 56.7%, and segregating when the standard deviation between donors exceeded 5%. A statistical classification framework was built to diagnose cytomegalovirus status from the catalog of TCR beta chain sequences. A later analysis assigned V and J genes by comparing TCR nucleotide sequences with IMGT/GENE-DB human TR gene sequences. Using the TCRdist pipeline, a later analysis assigned CDR3 sequences along with most-parsimonious VDJ recombination scenarios. In a later analysis, each TCR beta chain was defined by its CDR3 amino acid sequence together with its V-gene family, and reads lacking a unique V-gene family were excluded. In a later analysis, fewer than 600 highly shared, low-generation-probability nucleotide sequences were removed to address suspected cross-contamination and a sequencing artifact. For each public chain, a later analysis derived a clonal expansion index from normalized ranks of inferred template counts within each repertoire. In a later analysis, generation probabilities were computed with a VDJ recombination model fitted to out-of-frame rearrangements, and the resulting probabilities were checked against IGoR. In a later analysis, hypergeometric tests were used to score TCR-TCR, TCR-HLA and TCR-CMV co-occurrence, with a repertoire-size bias correction applied to TCR pairs. To estimate false discovery rates, a later analysis permuted the HLA or CMV assignments 20 times. A later analysis grouped co-occurring TCRs with DBSCAN, adding TCRdist sequence similarity when clustering within HLA-allele-positive subsets. Co-occurrence clustering excluded repertoires with fewer than 30,000 or more than 120,000 public chains, plus five with anomalous nucleotide sharing. TCRdb re-hosts the immuneACCESS table, in-frame sequences only. Its copies lack some clones; in the studies checked, an unresolved V gene accounts for under half of them, and the cause for the rest is not known. V and J calls and clone size are copied from that table; D and trimming were computed from the DNA. This sample comprises about 140,000 clones, approximately 76% of them detected only once. Less than 2% of the sample goes to the ten largest clones.

About this clone itself: Its binding antigen is unknown. No base-level quality is on record; no much larger clone is a single base apart.

The chain was built from TRBV28 and TRBJ2-1, with no reliable assignment of the D segment. The clonotype comes from a man aged 35-49 years in good health and CMV-seronegative. Sample: PBMCs. CDR3 region: CASSFYNEQFF. The bases are TGTGCCAGCAGTTTTTATAATGAGCAGTTCTTC. Where the CDR3 stops, the reference TRBV28 and TRBJ2-1 genes take over; the full variable domain is DVKVTQSSRYLVKRTGEKVFLECVQDMDHENMFWYRQDPGLGLRLIYFSYDVKMKEKGDIPEGYSVSREKKERFSLILESASTNQTSMYLCASSFYNEQFFGPGTRLTVL.